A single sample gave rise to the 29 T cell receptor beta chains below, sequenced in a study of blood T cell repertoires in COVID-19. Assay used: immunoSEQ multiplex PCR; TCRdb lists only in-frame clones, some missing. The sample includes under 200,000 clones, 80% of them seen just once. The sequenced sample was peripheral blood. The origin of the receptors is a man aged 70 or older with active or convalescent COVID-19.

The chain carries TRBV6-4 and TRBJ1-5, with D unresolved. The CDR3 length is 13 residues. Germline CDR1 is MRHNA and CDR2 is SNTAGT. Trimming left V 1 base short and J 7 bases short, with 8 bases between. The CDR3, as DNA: TGTGCCAGCAGTGACTTGGAGGGCCAGCCCCAGCATTTT. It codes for CASSDLEGQPQHF.

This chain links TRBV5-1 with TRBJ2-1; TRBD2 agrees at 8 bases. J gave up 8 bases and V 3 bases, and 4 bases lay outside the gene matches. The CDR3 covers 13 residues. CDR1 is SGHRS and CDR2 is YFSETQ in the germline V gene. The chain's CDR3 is CASSWAGGYEQFF. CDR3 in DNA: TGCGCCAGCAGCTGGGCGGGGGGATATGAGCAGTTCTTC. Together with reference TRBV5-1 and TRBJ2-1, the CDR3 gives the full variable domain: KAGVTQTPRYLIKTRGQQVTLSCSPISGHRSVSWYQQTPGQGLQFLFEYFSETQRNKGNFPGRFSGRQFSNSRSEMNVSTLELGDSALYLCASSWAGGYEQFFGPGTRLTVL.

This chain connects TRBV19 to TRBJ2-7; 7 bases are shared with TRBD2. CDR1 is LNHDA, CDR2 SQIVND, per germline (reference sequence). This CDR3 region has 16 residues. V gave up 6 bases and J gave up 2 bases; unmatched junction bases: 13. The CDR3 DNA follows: TGTGCCAGTAGCTCCTTGGGCGGGGGTCAAACCTACGAGCAGTACTTC. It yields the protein CASSSLGGGQTYEQYF.

CDR3 coding DNA: TGTGCCAGCAGTTACGACAGGGCGGAGACCCAGTACTTC. Translating it yields CASSYDRAETQYF. V usage is TRBV11-2 and J usage is TRBJ2-5, with 7 bases matching TRBD1. V shed 6 bases, J shed 5 bases, and the junction held 6 bases outside the gene matches. The length of the CDR3 is 13 residues. CDR1 and CDR2 from the germline V gene are SGHAT and FQNNGV.

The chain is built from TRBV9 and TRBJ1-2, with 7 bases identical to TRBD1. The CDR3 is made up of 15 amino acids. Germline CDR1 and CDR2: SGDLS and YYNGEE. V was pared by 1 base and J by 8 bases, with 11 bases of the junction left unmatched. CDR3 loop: CASSVTAGGEDGYTF. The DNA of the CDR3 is TGTGCCAGCAGCGTAACAGCAGGGGGAGAGGACGGCTACACCTTC. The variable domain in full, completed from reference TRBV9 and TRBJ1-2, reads DSGVTQTPKHLITATGQRVTLRCSPRSGDLSVYWYQQSLDQGLQFLIQYYNGEERAKGNILERFSAQQFPDLHSELNLSSLELGDSALYFCASSVTAGGEDGYTFGSGTRLTVV.

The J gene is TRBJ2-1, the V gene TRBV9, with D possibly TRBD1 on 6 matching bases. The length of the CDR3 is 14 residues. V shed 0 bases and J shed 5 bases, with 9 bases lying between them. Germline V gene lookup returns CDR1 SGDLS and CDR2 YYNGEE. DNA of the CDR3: TGTGCCAGCAGCGTAGGACAGGACAACAATGAGCAGTTCTTC. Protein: CASSVGQDNNEQFF.

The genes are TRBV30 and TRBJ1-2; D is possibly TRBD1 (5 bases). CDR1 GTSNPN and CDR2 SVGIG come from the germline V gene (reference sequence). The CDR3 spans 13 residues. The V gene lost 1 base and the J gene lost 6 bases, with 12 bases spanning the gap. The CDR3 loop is CAWSGPGNHGYTF. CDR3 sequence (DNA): TGTGCCTGGAGTGGCCCAGGGAACCATGGCTACACCTTC.

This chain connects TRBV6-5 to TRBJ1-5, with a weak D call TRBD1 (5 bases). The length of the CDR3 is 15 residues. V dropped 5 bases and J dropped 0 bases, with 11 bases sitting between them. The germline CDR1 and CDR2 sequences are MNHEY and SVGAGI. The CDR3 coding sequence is TGTGCCAGCAGTAAAACAGGTGTTAGCAATCAGCCCCAGCATTTT. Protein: CASSKTGVSNQPQHF.

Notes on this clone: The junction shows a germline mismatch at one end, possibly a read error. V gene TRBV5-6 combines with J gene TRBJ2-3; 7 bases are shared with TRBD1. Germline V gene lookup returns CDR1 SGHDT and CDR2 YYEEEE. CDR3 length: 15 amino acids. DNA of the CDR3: TGTGCCAGCAGGTTGGGACAGCGATTTCCAGATACGCAGTATTTT. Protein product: CASRLGQRFPDTQYF.

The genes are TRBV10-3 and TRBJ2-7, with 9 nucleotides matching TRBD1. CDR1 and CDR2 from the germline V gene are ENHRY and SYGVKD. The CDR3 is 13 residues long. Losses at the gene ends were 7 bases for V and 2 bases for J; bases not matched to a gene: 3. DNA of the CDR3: TGTGCCATCACGACAGGGGGACCCTACGAGCAGTACTTC. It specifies CAITTGGPYEQYF.

The DNA for the CDR3 is TGTGCCAGCAGCTCAGGGGGCTACTATGGCTACACCTTC. Translation: CASSSGGYYGYTF. The gene calls are TRBV3-1 (or the pseudogene TRBV3-2) and TRBJ1-2; 8 positions match TRBD1. The CDR3 runs to 13 residues. Germline V gives CDR1 LGHDT, CDR2 YNNKEL (reference sequence). V was clipped by 5 bases and J by 3 bases; unmatched bases: 2.

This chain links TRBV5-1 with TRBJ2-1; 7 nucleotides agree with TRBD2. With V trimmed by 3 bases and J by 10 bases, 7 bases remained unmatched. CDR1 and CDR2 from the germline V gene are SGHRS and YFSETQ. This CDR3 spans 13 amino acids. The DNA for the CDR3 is TGCGCCAGCAGCTGGAGGACTAGTCGAGAGCAGTTCTTC. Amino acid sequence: CASSWRTSREQFF.

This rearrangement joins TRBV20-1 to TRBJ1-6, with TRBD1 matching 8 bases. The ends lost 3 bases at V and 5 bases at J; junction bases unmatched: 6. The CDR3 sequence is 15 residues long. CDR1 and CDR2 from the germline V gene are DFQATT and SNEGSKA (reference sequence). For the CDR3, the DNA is TGCAGTGCTAGTGCTTGGACAGGGAATAATTCACCCCTCCACTTT. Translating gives CSASAWTGNNSPLHF.

CDR3 DNA: TGTGCCAGCTCAGGGGACACAAGCACAGATACGCAGTATTTT. Protein sequence: CASSGDTSTDTQYF. V gene TRBV18 combines with J gene TRBJ2-3, with D tentatively TRBD1 (6 bases). CDR1 and CDR2 (germline): KGHSH, LQKENI. V was trimmed by 5 bases and J by 0 bases, leaving 9 bases between them. This CDR3 spans 14 amino acids.

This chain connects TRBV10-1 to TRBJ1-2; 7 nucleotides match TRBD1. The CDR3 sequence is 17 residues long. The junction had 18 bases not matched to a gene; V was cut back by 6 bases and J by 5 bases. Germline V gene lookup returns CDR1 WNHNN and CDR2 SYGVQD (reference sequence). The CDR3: CASRNLAGGSYSYGYTF. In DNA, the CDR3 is TGCGCCAGCAGGAACCTCGCAGGGGGAAGTTATTCGTATGGCTACACCTTC.

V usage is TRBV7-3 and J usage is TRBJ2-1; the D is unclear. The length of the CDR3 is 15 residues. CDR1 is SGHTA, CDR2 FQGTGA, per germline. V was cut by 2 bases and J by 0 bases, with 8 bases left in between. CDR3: CASSLGASSYNEQFF. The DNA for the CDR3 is TGTGCCAGCAGCTTAGGTGCTAGCTCCTACAATGAGCAGTTCTTC.

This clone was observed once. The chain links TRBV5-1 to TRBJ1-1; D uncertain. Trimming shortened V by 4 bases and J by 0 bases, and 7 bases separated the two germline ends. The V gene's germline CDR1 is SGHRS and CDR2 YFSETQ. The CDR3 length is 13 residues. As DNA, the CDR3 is TGCGCCAGCAGCCAGGTGCTGAACACTGAAGCTTTCTTT. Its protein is CASSQVLNTEAFF.

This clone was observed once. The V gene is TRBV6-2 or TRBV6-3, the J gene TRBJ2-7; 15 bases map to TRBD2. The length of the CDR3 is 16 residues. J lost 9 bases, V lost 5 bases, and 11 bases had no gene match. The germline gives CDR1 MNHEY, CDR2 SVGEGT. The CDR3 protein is CASSPRGLAGGIGQYF. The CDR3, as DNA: TGTGCCAGCAGTCCCCGAGGACTAGCGGGGGGGATTGGGCAGTACTTC.

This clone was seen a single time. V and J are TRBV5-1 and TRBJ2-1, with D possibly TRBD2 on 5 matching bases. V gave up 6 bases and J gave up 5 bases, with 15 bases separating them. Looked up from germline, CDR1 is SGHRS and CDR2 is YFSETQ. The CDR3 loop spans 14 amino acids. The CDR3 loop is CASNLGREHNEQFF. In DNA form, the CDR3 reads TGCGCCAGCAACTTAGGCCGGGAACACAATGAGCAGTTCTTC.

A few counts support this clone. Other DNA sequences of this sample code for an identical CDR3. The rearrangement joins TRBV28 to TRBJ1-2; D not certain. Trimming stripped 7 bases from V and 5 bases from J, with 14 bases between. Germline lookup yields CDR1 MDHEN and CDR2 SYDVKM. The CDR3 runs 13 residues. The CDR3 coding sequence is TGTGCCAGCATGGGAGGGCGGGGATATGGCTACACCTTC. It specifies CASMGGRGYGYTF.

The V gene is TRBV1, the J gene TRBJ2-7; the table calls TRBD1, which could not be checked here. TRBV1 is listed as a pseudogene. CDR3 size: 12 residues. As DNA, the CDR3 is TGCACCACCCTTGGGCAGACCTACGAGCAGTACTTC. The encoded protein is CTTLGQTYEQYF.

CDR3 nucleotides: TGTGCCAGCAGTGCCGCGGGAGCTTCGAACACCGGGGAGCTGTTTTTT. This sequence encodes CASSAAGASNTGELFF. This chain uses TRBV6-2 or TRBV6-3 with TRBJ2-2; 7 bases agree with TRBD2. The ends lost 5 bases at V and 0 bases at J; junction bases unmatched: 6. This CDR3 is built from 16 residues. The germline gives CDR1 MNHEY, CDR2 SVGEGT.

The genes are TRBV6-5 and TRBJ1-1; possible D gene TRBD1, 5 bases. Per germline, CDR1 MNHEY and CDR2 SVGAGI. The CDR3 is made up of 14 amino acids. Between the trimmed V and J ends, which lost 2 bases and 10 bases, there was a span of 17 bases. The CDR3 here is CASSYPDSPDRAFF. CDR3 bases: TGTGCCAGCAGTTACCCTGACAGTCCCGACAGAGCTTTCTTT.

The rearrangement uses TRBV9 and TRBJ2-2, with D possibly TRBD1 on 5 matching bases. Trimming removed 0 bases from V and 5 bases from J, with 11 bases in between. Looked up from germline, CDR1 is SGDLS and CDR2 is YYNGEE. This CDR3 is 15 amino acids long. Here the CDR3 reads CASSVAPTVTGELFF. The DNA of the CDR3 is TGTGCCAGCAGCGTAGCCCCGACAGTAACCGGGGAGCTGTTTTTT.

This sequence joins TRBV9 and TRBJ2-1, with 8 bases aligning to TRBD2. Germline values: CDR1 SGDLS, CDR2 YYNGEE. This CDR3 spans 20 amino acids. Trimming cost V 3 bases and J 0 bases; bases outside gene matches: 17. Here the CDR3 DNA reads TGTGCCAGCAGCGCACAGGGACTAGGCACGATCAGCGGCTCCTACAATGAGCAGTTCTTC. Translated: CASSAQGLGTISGSYNEQFF.

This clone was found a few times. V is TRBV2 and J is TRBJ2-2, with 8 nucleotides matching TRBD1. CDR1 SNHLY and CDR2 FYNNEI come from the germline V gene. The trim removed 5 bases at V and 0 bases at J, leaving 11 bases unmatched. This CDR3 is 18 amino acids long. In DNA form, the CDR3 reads TGTGCCAGCAGTCTAACCGGGACAGGAGAATCGAACACCGGGGAGCTGTTTTTT. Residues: CASSLTGTGESNTGELFF.

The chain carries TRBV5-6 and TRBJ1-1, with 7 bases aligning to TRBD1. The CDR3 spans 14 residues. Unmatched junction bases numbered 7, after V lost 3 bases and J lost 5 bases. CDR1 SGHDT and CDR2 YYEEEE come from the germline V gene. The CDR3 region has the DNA TGTGCCAGCAGCTACCTGACAGGGAGGACTGAAGCTTTCTTT. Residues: CASSYLTGRTEAFF. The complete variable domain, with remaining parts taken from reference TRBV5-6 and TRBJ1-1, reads DAGVTQSPTHLIKTRGQQVTLRCSPKSGHDTVSWYQQALGQGPQFIFQYYEEEERQRGNFPDRFSGHQFPNYSSELNVNALLLGDSALYLCASSYLTGRTEAFFGQGTRLTVV.

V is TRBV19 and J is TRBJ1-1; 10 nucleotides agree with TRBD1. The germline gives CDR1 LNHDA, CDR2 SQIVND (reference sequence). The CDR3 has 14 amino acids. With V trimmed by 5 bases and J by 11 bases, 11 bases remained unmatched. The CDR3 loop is CASSRGTGDELAFF. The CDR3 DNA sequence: TGTGCCAGTAGTCGGGGGACAGGGGACGAGTTGGCTTTCTTT.

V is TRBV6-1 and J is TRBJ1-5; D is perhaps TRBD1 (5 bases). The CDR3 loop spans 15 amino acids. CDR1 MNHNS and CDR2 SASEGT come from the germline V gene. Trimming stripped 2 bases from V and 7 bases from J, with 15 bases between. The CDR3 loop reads CASSELSRVPQPQHF. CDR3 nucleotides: TGTGCCAGCAGTGAACTAAGCAGGGTTCCCCAGCCCCAGCATTTT.